This TCR beta chain was identified during a study of OX40 agonist ivuxolimab in advanced cancers. The overall study: Head and neck, renal cell, melanoma or hepatocellular carcinoma were the cancers that dose-escalation patients had. Mean age approximately 55 years, range roughly 23 to 79; around 80% male. Partial response was recorded in three patients: one hepatocellular carcinoma and two cutaneous melanoma cases.

This clone was picked up a small number of times. The antigen remains undetermined. Study findings and constraints: The work left the antigen specificity of expanded peripheral T cells undetermined.

TCRdb keeps only in-frame clones here, not all; method: immunoSEQ multiplex PCR. The sample records 60,000 to 80,000 clones, 81% being singletons. This CDR3 is built from 15 residues. V was shortened by 0 bases and J by 2 bases, with 11 bases between the two germline ends. Germline CDR1 reads SGHRS; CDR2 reads YFSETQ. Material: CD4+ or CD8+ T cells sorted from blood, obtained in a trial of the OX40 agonist ivuxolimab. This chain joins TRBV5-1 and TRBJ1-1, with D perhaps matching TRBD1 (6 bases). The sequence was collected from an adult with an advanced solid tumor such as melanoma, head and neck, liver or kidney cancer. In nucleotides, the CDR3 is TGCGCCAGCAGCTTGGGGGACACCGCCAACACTGAAGCTTTCTTT. Protein product: CASSLGDTANTEAFF.